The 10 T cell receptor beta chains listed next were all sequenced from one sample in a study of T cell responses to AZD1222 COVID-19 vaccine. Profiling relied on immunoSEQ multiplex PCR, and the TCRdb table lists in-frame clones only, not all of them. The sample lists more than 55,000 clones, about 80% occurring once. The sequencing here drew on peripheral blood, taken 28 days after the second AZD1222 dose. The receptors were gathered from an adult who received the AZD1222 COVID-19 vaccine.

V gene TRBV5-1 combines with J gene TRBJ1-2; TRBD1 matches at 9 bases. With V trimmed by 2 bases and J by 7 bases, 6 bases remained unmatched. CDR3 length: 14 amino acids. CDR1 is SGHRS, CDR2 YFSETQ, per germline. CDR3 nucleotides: TGCGCCAGCAGCTTCCGGGACAGGGCTGCTGGCTACACCTTC. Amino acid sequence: CASSFRDRAAGYTF.

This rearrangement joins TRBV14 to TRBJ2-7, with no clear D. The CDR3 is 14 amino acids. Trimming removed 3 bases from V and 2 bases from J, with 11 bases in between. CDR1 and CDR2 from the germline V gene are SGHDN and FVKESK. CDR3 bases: TGTGCCAGCAGCCATGAGGTGGTACCCTACGAGCAGTACTTC. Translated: CASSHEVVPYEQYF.

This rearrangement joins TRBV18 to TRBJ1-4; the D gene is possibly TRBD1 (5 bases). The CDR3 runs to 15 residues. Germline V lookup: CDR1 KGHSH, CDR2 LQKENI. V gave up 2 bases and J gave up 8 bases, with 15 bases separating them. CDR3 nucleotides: TGTGCCAGCTCACCATCTAGCAGGGCGGGGGAAAAACTGTTTTTT. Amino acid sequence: CASSPSSRAGEKLFF.

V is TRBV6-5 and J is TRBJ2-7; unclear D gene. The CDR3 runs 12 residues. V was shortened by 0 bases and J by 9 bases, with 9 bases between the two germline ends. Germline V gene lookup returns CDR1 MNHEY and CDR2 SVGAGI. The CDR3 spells CASSYSRAGQYF. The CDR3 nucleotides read TGTGCCAGCAGTTACTCCCGAGCTGGGCAGTACTTC.

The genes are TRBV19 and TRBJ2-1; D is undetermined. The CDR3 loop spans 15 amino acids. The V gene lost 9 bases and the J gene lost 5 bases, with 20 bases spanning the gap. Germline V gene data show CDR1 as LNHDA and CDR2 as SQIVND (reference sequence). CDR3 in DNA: TGTGCCAGCCGCTCCGGGCCCAATGCGCACAATGAGCAGTTCTTC. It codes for CASRSGPNAHNEQFF.

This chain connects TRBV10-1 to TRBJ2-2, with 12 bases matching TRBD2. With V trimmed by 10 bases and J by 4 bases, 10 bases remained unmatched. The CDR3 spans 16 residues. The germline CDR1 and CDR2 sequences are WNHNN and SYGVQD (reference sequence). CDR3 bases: TGCGCCAAAAAGGCTAGCGGGGGGGCTGGCACCGGGGAGCTGTTTTTT. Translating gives CAKKASGGAGTGELFF.

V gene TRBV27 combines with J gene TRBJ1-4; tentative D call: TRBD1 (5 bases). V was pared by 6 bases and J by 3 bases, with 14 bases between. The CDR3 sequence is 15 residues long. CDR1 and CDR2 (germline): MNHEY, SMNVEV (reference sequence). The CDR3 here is CASSPTDSANEKLFF. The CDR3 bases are TGTGCCAGCAGCCCTACCGACAGTGCTAATGAAAAACTGTTTTTT. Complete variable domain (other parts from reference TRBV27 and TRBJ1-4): EAQVTQNPRYLITVTGKKLTVTCSQNMNHEYMSWYRQDPGLGLRQIYYSMNVEVTDKGDVPEGYKVSRKEKRNFPLILESPSPNQTSLYFCASSPTDSANEKLFFGSGTQLSVL.

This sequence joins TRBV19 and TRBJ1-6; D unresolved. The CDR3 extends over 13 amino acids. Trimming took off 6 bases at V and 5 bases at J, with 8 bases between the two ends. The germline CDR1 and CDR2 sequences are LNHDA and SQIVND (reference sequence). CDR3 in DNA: TGTGCCAGTAGGCGCCGGAATAATTCACCCCTCCACTTT. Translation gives CASRRRNNSPLHF.

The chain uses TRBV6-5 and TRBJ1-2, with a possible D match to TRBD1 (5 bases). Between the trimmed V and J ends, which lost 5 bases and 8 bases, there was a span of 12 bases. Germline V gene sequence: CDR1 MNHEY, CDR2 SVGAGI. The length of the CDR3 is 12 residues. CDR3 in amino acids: CASSTIGGGYTF. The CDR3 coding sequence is TGTGCCAGCAGTACTATTGGGGGGGGCTACACCTTC.

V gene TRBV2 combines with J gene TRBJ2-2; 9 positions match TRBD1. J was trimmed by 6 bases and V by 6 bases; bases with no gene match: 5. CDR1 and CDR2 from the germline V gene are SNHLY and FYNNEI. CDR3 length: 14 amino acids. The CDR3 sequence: CASREQGAPGELFF. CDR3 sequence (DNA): TGTGCCAGCAGAGAACAGGGGGCGCCCGGGGAGCTGTTTTTT. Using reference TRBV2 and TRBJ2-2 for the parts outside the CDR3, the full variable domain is EPEVTQTPSHQVTQMGQEVILRCVPISNHLYFYWYRQILGQKVEFLVSFYNNEISEKSEIFDDQFSVERPDGSNFTLKIRSTKLEDSAMYFCASREQGAPGELFFGEGSRLTVL.